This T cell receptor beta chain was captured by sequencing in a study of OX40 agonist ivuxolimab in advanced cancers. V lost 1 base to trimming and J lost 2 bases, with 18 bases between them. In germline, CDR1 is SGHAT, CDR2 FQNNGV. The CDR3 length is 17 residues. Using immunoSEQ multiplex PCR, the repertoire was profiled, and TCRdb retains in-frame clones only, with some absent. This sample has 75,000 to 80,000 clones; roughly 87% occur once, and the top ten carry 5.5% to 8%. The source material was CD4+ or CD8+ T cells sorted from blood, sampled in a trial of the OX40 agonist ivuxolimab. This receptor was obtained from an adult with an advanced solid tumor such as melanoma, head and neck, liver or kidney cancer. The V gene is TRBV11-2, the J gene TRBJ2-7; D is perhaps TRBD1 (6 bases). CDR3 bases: TGTGCCAGCAGCTTAGTAGCGACAGGCCTAATACCCTACGAGCAGTACTTC. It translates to CASSLVATGLIPYEQYF.